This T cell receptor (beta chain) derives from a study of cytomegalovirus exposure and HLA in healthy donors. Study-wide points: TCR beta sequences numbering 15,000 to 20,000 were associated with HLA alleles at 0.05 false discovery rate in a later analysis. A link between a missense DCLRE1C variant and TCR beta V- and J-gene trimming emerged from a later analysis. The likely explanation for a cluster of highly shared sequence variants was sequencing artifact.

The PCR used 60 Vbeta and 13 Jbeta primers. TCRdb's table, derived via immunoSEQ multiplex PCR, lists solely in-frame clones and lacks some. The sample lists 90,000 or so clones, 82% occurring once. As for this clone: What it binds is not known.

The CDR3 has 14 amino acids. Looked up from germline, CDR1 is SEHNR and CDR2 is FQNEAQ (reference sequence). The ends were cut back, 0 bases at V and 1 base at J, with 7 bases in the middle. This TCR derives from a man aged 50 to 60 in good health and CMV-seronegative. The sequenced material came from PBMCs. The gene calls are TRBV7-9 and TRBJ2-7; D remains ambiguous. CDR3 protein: CASSLAEVSYEQYF. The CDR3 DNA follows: TGTGCCAGCAGCTTAGCTGAGGTTTCCTACGAGCAGTACTTC.